These 19 T cell receptor beta chains share one sample of origin, sequenced in a study of OX40 agonist ivuxolimab in advanced cancers. Sequenced by immunoSEQ multiplex PCR; TCRdb stores in-frame clones only, minus some. Among about 37,000 clones, 70% to 90% were seen once, and the ten largest hold roughly 40%. Sequences were derived from CD4+ or CD8+ T cells sorted from blood, sampled in a trial of the OX40 agonist ivuxolimab. Receptors were obtained from an adult with an advanced solid tumor such as melanoma, head and neck, liver or kidney cancer.

The chain uses TRBV9 and TRBJ2-2; no clear D. With 4 bases removed from V and 1 base from J, the gap between germline ends came to 8 bases. CDR3 length: 14 residues. CDR1 is SGDLS and CDR2 is YYNGEE in the germline V gene. CDR3 in DNA: TGTGCCAGCAGCCTCAACCAGAACACCGGGGAGCTGTTTTTT. Encoded protein: CASSLNQNTGELFF.

The CDR3 loop reads CASSLLANYGYTF. DNA for the CDR3: TGTGCCAGCAGTTTGTTAGCTAACTATGGCTACACCTTC. This chain joins TRBV28 and TRBJ1-2; D is ambiguous. The CDR3 is 13 amino acids. Trimming took 3 bases from V and 0 from J, leaving 5 bases between them. Germline lookup yields CDR1 MDHEN and CDR2 SYDVKM.

This clone has a single count. This chain uses TRBV5-1 with TRBJ2-1; the match to TRBD1 covers 8 bases. The CDR3 sequence is 13 residues long. V lost 4 bases, J lost 8 bases, and 5 bases stayed unmatched. Germline V lookup: CDR1 SGHRS, CDR2 YFSETQ. The CDR3 DNA sequence: TGCGCCAGCAGCAGCGTACAGGGGGATGAGCAGTTCTTC. Translated, it gives CASSSVQGDEQFF. The whole variable domain, filled in from reference TRBV5-1 and TRBJ2-1, reads KAGVTQTPRYLIKTRGQQVTLSCSPISGHRSVSWYQQTPGQGLQFLFEYFSETQRNKGNFPGRFSGRQFSNSRSEMNVSTLELGDSALYLCASSSVQGDEQFFGPGTRLTVL.

The chain recombines TRBV2 with TRBJ1-6, with a weak D call TRBD1 (5 bases). The germline CDR1 and CDR2 sequences are SNHLY and FYNNEI. The V and J ends lost 4 bases and 8 bases respectively, with 12 bases between them. The CDR3 has 14 residues. DNA of the CDR3: TGTGCCAGCAGTGTTTCCAGGGAAGATTCACCCCTCCACTTT. It specifies CASSVSREDSPLHF.

In regard to this clone: The sample holds other DNA sequences that translate to the same CDR3. The chain links TRBV11-2 to TRBJ2-6; 11 bases align to TRBD2. The germline V gene encodes CDR1 SGHAT and CDR2 FQNNGV. V shed 5 bases, J shed 3 bases, and the junction held 12 bases outside the gene matches. The CDR3 is 19 amino acids. CDR3 loop: CASSRGASGRRLGANVLTF. The CDR3 nucleotides are TGTGCCAGCAGCAGAGGGGCTAGCGGGAGGAGACTTGGGGCCAACGTCCTGACTTTC.

V and J are TRBV7-9 and TRBJ2-7; D may be TRBD1 or TRBD2 (5 bases each). The V and J ends lost 3 bases and 2 bases respectively, with 11 bases between them. Germline V gene data show CDR1 as SEHNR and CDR2 as FQNEAQ (reference sequence). This CDR3 contains 14 residues. CDR3 DNA sequence: TGTGCCAGCAGCTTCCGGGACCAAACCTACGAGCAGTACTTC. As protein: CASSFRDQTYEQYF.

DNA for the CDR3: TGTGCCAGCAGTGAGGAGATTTCCTACGAGCAGTACTTC. Translating it yields CASSEEISYEQYF. V and J are TRBV6-4 and TRBJ2-5; D uncertain. The assigned J gene may be wrong: the sequence end matches TRBJ2-7 better. The germline V gene encodes CDR1 MRHNA and CDR2 SNTAGT. This CDR3 is built from 13 residues.

This clone is labeled large. V gene TRBV7-3 combines with J gene TRBJ2-1; 7 nucleotides match TRBD2. The CDR3 covers 15 residues. Trimming removed 1 base from V and 6 bases from J; junction bases left unmatched: 6. Germline V gene sequence: CDR1 SGHTA, CDR2 FQGTGA. The DNA for the CDR3 is TGTGCCAGCAGCTTAATTCAGGGCGGGGGCAATGAGCAGTTCTTC. Its protein is CASSLIQGGGNEQFF.

V usage is TRBV7-2 and J usage is TRBJ2-5; 7 bases line up with TRBD1. This CDR3 has 16 amino acids. Per the germline V gene, CDR1 is SGHTA and CDR2 is FQGNSA. V dropped 5 bases and J dropped 4; count of bases not matched to a gene: 13. CDR3 coding DNA: TGTGCCAGCAGCCCTAGGCCCCTAGGGGGCGCAGAGACCCAGTACTTC. This sequence encodes CASSPRPLGGAETQYF.

The V gene is TRBV15, the J gene TRBJ1-3, with a possible D match to TRBD1 (5 bases). The ends were cut back, 0 bases at V and 0 bases at J, with 18 bases in the middle. Germline-derived CDR1 and CDR2 are LNHNV and YYDKDF (reference sequence). The CDR3 is made up of 19 amino acids. The CDR3 region is CATSREGVGRVSSGNTIYF. DNA of the CDR3: TGTGCCACCAGCAGAGAGGGGGTGGGACGGGTGAGCTCTGGAAACACCATATATTTT.

This chain uses TRBV15 with TRBJ1-6, with TRBD1 identical over 7 bases. CDR1 is LNHNV and CDR2 is YYDKDF in the germline V gene (reference sequence). Unmatched junction bases numbered 7, after V lost 1 base and J lost 10 bases. CDR3 length equals 15 residues. The CDR3: CATSRASTGESPLHF. As DNA, the CDR3 is TGTGCCACCAGCAGAGCTTCCACAGGGGAATCACCCCTCCACTTT.

This chain uses TRBV28 with TRBJ2-1; 14 nucleotides align to TRBD2. The CDR3 runs to 14 residues. The V segment lost 5 bases and the J segment 8 bases; nucleotides outside the gene matches: 2. The V gene's germline CDR1 is MDHEN and CDR2 SYDVKM. DNA of the CDR3: TGTGCCAGCAGTGGACTAGCGGGGGGTTATGAGCAGTTCTTC. Its translation is CASSGLAGGYEQFF.

The rearrangement uses TRBV13 and TRBJ2-4; 7 nucleotides line up with TRBD2. This CDR3 is built from 14 residues. Germline CDR1 is PRHDT and CDR2 is FYEKMQ (reference sequence). V shed 8 bases and J 0 bases; nucleotides not matched to a gene: 4. This chain's CDR3 is CASPGLVAKNIQYF. DNA of the CDR3: TGTGCCAGCCCCGGACTAGTAGCCAAAAACATTCAGTACTTC. Full variable domain (missing parts from reference TRBV13 and TRBJ2-4): AAGVIQSPRHLIKEKRETATLKCYPIPRHDTVYWYQQGPGQDPQFLISFYEKMQSDKGSIPDRFSAQQFSDYHSELNMSSLELGDSALYFCASPGLVAKNIQYFGAGTRLSVL.

J is TRBJ2-7 and V is TRBV2; a possible D gene is TRBD1 (5 bases). Germline V gene sequence: CDR1 SNHLY, CDR2 FYNNEI. V dropped 3 bases and J dropped 2 bases, with 11 bases sitting between them. This CDR3 is built from 14 residues. In DNA, the CDR3 is TGTGCCAGCAGTGAGGTAGGACAAGCCTACGAGCAGTACTTC. It is translated as CASSEVGQAYEQYF.

The chain is built from TRBV19 and TRBJ2-1, with a possible D match to TRBD1 (6 bases). V was cut by 5 bases and J by 3 bases, with 11 bases left in between. CDR1 and CDR2 (germline): LNHDA, SQIVND (reference sequence). CDR3 size: 14 residues. CDR3 coding DNA: TGTGCCAGTAGTGTACAGGGTAGCTACAATGAGCAGTTCTTC. Amino acid sequence: CASSVQGSYNEQFF.

This clone has only a few counts. This chain connects TRBV4-1 to TRBJ2-7; D remains unclear. CDR1 and CDR2 (germline): MGHRA, YSYEKL. The CDR3 loop spans 11 amino acids. V gave up 6 bases and J gave up 0 bases, with 3 bases separating them. The CDR3 bases are TGCGCCAGCAGGGGCTCCTACGAGCAGTACTTC. Translated, it gives CASRGSYEQYF.

The rearrangement uses TRBV28 and TRBJ1-2; D uncertain. The V gene lost 1 base and the J gene lost 2 bases, with 8 bases spanning the gap. The V gene's germline CDR1 is MDHEN and CDR2 SYDVKM. This CDR3 comprises 14 residues. For the CDR3, the DNA is TGTGCCAGCAGTTTATACGGAGGGAACTATGGCTACACCTTC. Its protein is CASSLYGGNYGYTF.

The chain joins TRBV6-1 to TRBJ2-3; the D is unclear. With 2 bases removed from V and 7 bases from J, the gap between germline ends came to 4 bases. Germline V CDR1 and CDR2: MNHNS, SASEGT. The CDR3 consists of 11 residues. The CDR3 here is CASSEYHTQYF. The CDR3 coding sequence is TGTGCCAGCAGTGAATACCATACGCAGTATTTT.

V and J are TRBV19 and TRBJ2-3; possible D gene TRBD1, 5 bases. The CDR3 has 14 residues. Trimming took 5 bases from V and 0 from J, leaving 9 bases between them. The V gene's germline CDR1 is LNHDA and CDR2 SQIVND (reference sequence). In nucleotides, the CDR3 is TGTGCCAGTAGTCAGGGTACTAGCACAGATACGCAGTATTTT. Translated: CASSQGTSTDTQYF.